This is a list of T cell receptor beta chains from one sample in a study of blood T cell repertoires in COVID-19. Produced via immunoSEQ multiplex PCR; TCRdb's table is partial and in-frame only. Among about 400,000 clones listed, under 90% were seen once. Sequenced input: PBMCs or T cells enriched from blood (not recorded which). Receptor source: a woman aged 25 to 45 who had recovered from COVID-19. Each CDR3 is given with its conserved first and last residue. Each record gives: V gene, J gene, CDR3 protein.

TRBV24-1,TRBJ2-1,CATSDRTSGGAGNEQFF
TRBV29-1,TRBJ2-2,CSVDRPGGSTGELFF
TRBV6-5,TRBJ2-1,CASRKTGGVIYEQFF
TRBV7-3,TRBJ1-5,CASSLRGRLNQPQHF
TRBV5-1,TRBJ2-1,CASSSLLSLNEQFF
TRBV7-2,TRBJ2-3,CASSLLGASGGLDTQYF
TRBV5-1,TRBJ2-1,CASRGGNEQFF
TRBV5-1,TRBJ1-5,CASSLGGGNQPQHF
TRBV29-1,TRBJ1-5,CSVGTGHTQPQHF
TRBV29-1,TRBJ2-1,CSAYRGSNEQFF
TRBV30,TRBJ1-3,CAWSSNWQGDRDTIYF
TRBV6-2/TRBV6-3,TRBJ1-5,CASSFPAGLLSNQPQHF
TRBV28,TRBJ1-4,CASLGGGGANEKLFF
TRBV5-6,TRBJ2-3,CASSTLTSGRAVDTQYF
TRBV30,TRBJ1-6,CAWSAVDRANSPLHF
TRBV4-3,TRBJ1-1,CASSQDRGNTEAFF
TRBV9,TRBJ1-5,CASSAYGGQPQHF
TRBV5-4,TRBJ2-1,CASSSDRGPYNEQFF
TRBV6-5,TRBJ1-2,CASRLEPYPLYGYTF
TRBV5-1,TRBJ2-3,CASSETPSGGTDTQYF
TRBV27,TRBJ2-7,CASSKQGTWNYEQYF
TRBV9,TRBJ2-1,CASSVTSGRSDEQFF
TRBV7-2,TRBJ2-7,CASSLRRAGAYEQYF
TRBV3-1/TRBV3-2,TRBJ1-1,CASSPHGQGEAFF
TRBV25-1,TRBJ2-7,CASSVRENRWAQYF
TRBV19,TRBJ2-6,CASSIGSSGANVLTF
TRBV11-3,TRBJ1-1,CASSLGYGGNTEAFF
TRBV10-3,TRBJ1-2,CAISPGQGYYGYTF
TRBV27,TRBJ1-4,CASSSRTTNEKLFF
TRBV3-1/TRBV3-2,TRBJ2-5,CASSLDRGKTQYF
TRBV11-2,TRBJ1-2,CASSIGPGAGGYTF
TRBV27,TRBJ2-7,CASSLGTGVYEQYF
TRBV15,TRBJ1-2,CATSRDPAGGNGYTF
TRBV30,TRBJ1-2,CAWSVRGGEIGYTF
TRBV11-2,TRBJ2-1,CASSSVLSTGAFYNEQFF
TRBV7-9,TRBJ2-1,CASSPRGGQGYNEQFF
TRBV6-2/TRBV6-3,TRBJ2-7,CASSYHDSSYEQYF
TRBV4-1,TRBJ1-2,CASSQDLTPGYGYTF
TRBV15,TRBJ2-5,CATSEEGQGRQTQYF
TRBV10-3,TRBJ1-4,CAISESSMGLGANEKLFF
TRBV9,TRBJ2-7,CASSGTGVDEQYF
TRBV5-1,TRBJ2-2,CASSLDQGRIDTGELFF
TRBV5-4,TRBJ1-4,CAGGGEKLFF
TRBV3-1/TRBV3-2,TRBJ2-1,CASSQEKLGRGPAYNEQFF
TRBV28,TRBJ1-3,CASSGQGANSGNTIYF
TRBV7-9,TRBJ1-3,CASSLPRGATSGNTIYF
TRBV11-2,TRBJ2-2,CASSLGRGTNTGELFF
TRBV7-8,TRBJ1-5,CASSLGDTTHQPQHF
TRBV12-5,TRBJ2-1,CASGLPTSGRLNEQFF
TRBV18,TRBJ2-6,CASSPDRASSGANVLTF
TRBV15,TRBJ1-2,CATSTVTPFGQVYGYTF
TRBV3-1/TRBV3-2,TRBJ1-4,CASSQRSEKLFF
TRBV6-4,TRBJ1-3,CASRRNTGDLSGNTIYF
TRBV19,TRBJ1-5,CASSIRLGTGGSNQPQHF
TRBV5-5,TRBJ1-4,CASSLGDSGGEKLFF
TRBV28,TRBJ1-2,CASSGTDSYYGYTF
TRBV19,TRBJ2-7,CASSIGGLGGYEQYF